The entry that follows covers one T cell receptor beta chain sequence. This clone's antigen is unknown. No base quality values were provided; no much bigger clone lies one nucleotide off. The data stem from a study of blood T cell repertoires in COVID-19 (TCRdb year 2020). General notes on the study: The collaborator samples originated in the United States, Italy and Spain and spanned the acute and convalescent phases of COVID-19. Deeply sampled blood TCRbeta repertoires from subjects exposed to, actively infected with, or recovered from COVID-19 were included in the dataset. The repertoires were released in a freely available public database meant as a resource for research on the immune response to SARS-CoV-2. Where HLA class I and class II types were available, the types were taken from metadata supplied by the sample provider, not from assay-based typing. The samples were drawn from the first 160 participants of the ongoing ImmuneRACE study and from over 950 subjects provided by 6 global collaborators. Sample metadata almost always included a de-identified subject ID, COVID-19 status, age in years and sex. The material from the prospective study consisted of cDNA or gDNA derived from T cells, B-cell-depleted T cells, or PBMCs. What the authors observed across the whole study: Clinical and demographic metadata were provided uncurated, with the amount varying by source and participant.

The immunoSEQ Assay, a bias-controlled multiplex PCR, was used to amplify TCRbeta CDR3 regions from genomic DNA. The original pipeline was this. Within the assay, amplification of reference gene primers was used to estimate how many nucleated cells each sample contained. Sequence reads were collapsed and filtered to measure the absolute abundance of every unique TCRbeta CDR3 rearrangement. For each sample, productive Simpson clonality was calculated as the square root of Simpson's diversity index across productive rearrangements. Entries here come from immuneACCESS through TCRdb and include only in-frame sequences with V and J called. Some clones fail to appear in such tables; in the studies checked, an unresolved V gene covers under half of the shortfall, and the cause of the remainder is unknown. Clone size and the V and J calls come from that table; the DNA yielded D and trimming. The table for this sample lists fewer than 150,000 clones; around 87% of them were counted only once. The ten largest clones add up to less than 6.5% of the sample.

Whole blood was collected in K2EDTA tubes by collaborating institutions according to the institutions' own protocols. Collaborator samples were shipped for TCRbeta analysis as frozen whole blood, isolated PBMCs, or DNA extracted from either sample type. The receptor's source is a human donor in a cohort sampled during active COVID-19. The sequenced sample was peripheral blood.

The DNA reads as follows: TGTGCCAGCAGCCTTGGACAGGGCACCGATGAGCAGTTCTTC. This codes for CASSLGQGTDEQFF. The V and J genes are TRBV9 and TRBJ2-1; 8 of the junction bases match TRBD1. The CDR3 runs 14 amino acids, cysteine and phenylalanine included. CDR3 DNA is the only sequence kept; it has 42 bases, read in frame from the first base. From the germline V gene, CDR1 is SGDLS and CDR2 is YYNGEE. Trimmed from V: 4 bases; trimmed from J: 8 bases; junction bases lacking a gene match: 8.